These T cell receptor beta chains were read from a single sample in a study of CD8+ T cells in alopecia areata. This table comes from immunoSEQ multiplex PCR, and its TCRdb copy is limited to in-frame clones, with some not included. Found here are about 98,000 clones, roughly two fifths of them singletons; the top ten hold around 0.8%. Sequencing input: CD4+ T cells sorted from blood. Receptors originate from a human donor with alopecia areata. CDR3s include the opening cysteine and the closing phenylalanine or tryptophan.

v_call cdr3_length cdr3_aa
TRBV5-1 14 CASSSSGEQETQYF
TRBV2 14 CASSEGQYTGELFF
TRBV7-9 13 CASSSSIRETQYF
TRBV29-1 10 CSVIEANQYF
TRBV6-6 12 CASSIIRGGYTF
TRBV12-5 11 CASGLVYEQYF
TRBV4-3 13 CASSQGISYEQYF
TRBV25-1 14 CASSEYGRNYGYTF
TRBV30 15 CAWRERLAGTPLQFF
TRBV29-1 13 CSVGSAQNYGYTF
TRBV28 13 CASSPPDPYGYTF
TRBV27 14 CASKLAGVSGELFF
TRBV30 15 CAWRGQRRTIYGYTF
TRBV30 16 CAWSGKSGLAQETQYF